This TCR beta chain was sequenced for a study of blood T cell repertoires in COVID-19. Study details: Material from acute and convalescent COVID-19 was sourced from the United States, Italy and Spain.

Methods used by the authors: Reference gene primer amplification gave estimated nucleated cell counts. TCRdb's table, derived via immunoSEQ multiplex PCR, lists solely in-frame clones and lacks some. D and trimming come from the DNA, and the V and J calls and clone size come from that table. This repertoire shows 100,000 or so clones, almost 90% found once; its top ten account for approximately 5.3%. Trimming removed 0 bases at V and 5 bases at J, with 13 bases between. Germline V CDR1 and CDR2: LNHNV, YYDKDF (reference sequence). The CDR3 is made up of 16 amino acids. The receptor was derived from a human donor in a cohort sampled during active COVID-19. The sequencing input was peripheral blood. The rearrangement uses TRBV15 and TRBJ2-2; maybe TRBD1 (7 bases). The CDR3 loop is CATSRDRTGGTGELFF. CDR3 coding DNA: TGTGCCACCAGCAGAGATAGGACAGGAGGGACCGGGGAGCTGTTTTTT.